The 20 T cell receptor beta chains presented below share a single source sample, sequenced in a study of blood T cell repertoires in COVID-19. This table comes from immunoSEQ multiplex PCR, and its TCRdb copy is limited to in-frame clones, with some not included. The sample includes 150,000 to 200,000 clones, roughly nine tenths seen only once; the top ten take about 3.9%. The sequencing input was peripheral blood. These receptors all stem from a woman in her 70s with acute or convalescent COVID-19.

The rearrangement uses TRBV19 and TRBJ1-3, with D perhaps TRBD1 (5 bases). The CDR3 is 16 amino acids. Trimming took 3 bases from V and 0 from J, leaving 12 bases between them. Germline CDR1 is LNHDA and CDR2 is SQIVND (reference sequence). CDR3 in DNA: TGTGCCAGTAGTATGCAGGGCAGTATCTCTGGAAACACCATATATTTT. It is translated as CASSMQGSISGNTIYF.

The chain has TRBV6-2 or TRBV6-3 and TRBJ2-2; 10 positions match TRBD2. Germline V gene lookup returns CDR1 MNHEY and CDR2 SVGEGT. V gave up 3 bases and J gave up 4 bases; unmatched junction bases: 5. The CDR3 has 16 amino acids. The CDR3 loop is CASSYGSGRLTGELFF. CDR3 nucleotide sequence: TGTGCCAGCAGTTATGGTAGCGGGAGGCTCACCGGGGAGCTGTTTTTT.

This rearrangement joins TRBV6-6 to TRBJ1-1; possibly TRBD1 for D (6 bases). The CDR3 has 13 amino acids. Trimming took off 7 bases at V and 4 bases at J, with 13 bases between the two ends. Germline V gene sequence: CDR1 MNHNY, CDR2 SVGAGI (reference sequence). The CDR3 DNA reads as TGTGCCAGCAAGGGGGGGGCGAGCACTGAAGCTTTCTTT. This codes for CASKGGASTEAFF.

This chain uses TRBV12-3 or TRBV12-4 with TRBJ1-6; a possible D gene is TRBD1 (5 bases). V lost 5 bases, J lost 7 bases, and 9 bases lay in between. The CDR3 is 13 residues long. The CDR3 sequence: CASSPRQNSPLHF. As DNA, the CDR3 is TGTGCCAGCAGTCCACGACAGAATTCACCCCTCCACTTT.

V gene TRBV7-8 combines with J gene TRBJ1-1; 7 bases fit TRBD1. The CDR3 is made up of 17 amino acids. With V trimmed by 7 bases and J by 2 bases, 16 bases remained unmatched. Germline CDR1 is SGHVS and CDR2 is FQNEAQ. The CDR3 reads CASTKYVGGTVNTEAFF. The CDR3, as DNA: TGTGCCAGCACCAAATACGTAGGAGGGACAGTTAACACTGAAGCTTTCTTT.

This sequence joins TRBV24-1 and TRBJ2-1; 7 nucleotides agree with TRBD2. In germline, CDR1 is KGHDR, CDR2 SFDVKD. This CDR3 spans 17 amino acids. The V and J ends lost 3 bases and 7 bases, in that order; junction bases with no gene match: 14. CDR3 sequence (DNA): TGTGCCACCAGTGATCCCTACGGGGCGGGAGAAGCGAATGAGCAGTTCTTC. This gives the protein CATSDPYGAGEANEQFF.

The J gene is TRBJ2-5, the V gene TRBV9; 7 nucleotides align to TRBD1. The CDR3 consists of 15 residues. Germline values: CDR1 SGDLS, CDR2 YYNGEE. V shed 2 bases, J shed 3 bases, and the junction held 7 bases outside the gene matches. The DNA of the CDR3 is TGTGCCAGCAGCGTCCAGACAGGGAAGGAAGAGACCCAGTACTTC. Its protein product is CASSVQTGKEETQYF.

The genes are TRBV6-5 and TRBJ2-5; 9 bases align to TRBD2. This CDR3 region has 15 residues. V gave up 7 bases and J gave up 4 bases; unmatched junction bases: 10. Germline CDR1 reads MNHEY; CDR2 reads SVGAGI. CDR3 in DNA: TGTGCCAGCACCAATAGCGGGAGACGGAGAGAGACCCAGTACTTC. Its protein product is CASTNSGRRRETQYF.

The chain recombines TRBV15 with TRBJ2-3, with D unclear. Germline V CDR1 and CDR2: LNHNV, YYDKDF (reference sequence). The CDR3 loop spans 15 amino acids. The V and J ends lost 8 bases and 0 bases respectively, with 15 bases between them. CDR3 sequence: CATRRQAESTDTQYF. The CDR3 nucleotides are TGTGCCACCCGACGTCAGGCAGAGAGCACAGATACGCAGTATTTT. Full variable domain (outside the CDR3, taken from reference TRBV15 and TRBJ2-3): DAMVIQNPRYQVTQFGKPVTLSCSQTLNHNVMYWYQQKSSQAPKLLFHYYDKDFNNEADTPDNFQSRRPNTSFCFLDIRSPGLGDTAMYLCATRRQAESTDTQYFGPGTRLTVL.

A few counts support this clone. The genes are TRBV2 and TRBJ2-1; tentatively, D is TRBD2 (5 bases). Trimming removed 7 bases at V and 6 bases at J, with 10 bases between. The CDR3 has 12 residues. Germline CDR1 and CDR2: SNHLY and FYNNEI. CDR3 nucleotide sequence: TGTGCCAGCACCCCACGGGGCAATGAGCAGTTCTTC. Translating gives CASTPRGNEQFF.

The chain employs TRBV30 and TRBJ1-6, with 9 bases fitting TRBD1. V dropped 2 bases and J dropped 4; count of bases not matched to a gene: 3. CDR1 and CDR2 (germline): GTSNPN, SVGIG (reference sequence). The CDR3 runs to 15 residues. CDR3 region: CAWSIGQGYNSPLHF. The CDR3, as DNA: TGTGCCTGGAGTATAGGACAGGGGTATAATTCACCCCTCCACTTT.

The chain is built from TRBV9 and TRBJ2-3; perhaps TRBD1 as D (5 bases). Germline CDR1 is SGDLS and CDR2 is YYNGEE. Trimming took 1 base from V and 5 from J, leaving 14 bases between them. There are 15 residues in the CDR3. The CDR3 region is CASSVSAGRGDTQYF. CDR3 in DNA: TGTGCCAGCAGCGTATCGGCAGGGCGTGGAGATACGCAGTATTTT.

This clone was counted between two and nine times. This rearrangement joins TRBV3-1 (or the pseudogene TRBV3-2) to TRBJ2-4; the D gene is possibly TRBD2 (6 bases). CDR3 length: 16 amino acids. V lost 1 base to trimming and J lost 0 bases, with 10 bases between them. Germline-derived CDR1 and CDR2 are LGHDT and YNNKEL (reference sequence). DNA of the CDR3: TGTGCCAGCAGCCAAGCTCTCGGGGGAGCCAAAAACATTCAGTACTTC. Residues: CASSQALGGAKNIQYF.

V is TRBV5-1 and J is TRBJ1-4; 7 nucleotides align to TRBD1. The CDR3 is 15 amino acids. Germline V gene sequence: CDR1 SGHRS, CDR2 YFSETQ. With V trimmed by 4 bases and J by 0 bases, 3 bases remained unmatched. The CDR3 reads CASSATGATNEKLFF. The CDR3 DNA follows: TGCGCCAGCAGCGCCACAGGGGCAACTAATGAAAAACTGTTTTTT. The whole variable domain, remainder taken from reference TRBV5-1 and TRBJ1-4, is KAGVTQTPRYLIKTRGQQVTLSCSPISGHRSVSWYQQTPGQGLQFLFEYFSETQRNKGNFPGRFSGRQFSNSRSEMNVSTLELGDSALYLCASSATGATNEKLFFGSGTQLSVL.

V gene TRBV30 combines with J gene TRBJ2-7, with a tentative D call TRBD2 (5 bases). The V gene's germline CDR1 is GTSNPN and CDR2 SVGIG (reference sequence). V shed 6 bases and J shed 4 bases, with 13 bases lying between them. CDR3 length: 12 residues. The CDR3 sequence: CACVREGYEQYF. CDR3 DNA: TGTGCCTGCGTGAGAGAGGGTTACGAGCAGTACTTC.

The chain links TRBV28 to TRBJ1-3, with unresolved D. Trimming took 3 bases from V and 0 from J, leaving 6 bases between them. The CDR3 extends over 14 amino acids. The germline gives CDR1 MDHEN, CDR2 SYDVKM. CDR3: CASSFGSSGNTIYF. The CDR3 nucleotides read TGTGCCAGCAGTTTTGGGAGCTCTGGAAACACCATATATTTT.

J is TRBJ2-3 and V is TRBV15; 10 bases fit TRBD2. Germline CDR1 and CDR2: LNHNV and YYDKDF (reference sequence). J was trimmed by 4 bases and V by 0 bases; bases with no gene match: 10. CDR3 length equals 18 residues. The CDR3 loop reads CATSRDRRAGGPADTQYF. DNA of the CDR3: TGTGCCACCAGCAGAGATCGACGAGCGGGAGGGCCGGCAGATACGCAGTATTTT.

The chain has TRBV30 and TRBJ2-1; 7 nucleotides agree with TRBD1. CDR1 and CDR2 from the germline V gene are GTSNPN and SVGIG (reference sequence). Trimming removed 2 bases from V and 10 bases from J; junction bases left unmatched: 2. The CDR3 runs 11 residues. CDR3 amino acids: CAWSTGVEQFF. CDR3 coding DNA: TGTGCCTGGAGTACAGGGGTCGAGCAGTTCTTC.

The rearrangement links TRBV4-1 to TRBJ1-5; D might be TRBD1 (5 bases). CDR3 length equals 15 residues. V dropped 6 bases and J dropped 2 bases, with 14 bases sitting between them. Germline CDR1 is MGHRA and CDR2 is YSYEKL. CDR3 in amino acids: CASSQEGVGNQPQHF. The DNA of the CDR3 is TGCGCCAGCAGTCAGGAAGGGGTAGGCAATCAGCCCCAGCATTTT.

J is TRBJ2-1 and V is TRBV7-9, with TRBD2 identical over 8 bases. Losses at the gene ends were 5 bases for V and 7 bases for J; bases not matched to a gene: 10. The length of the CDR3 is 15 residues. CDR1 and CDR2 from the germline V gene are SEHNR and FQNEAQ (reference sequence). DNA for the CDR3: TGTGCCAGCAGCCCAAGGGGAACTAGCGGAAATGAGCAGTTCTTC. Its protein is CASSPRGTSGNEQFF.